In its sample, the clone carrying this T cell receptor (beta chain) was seen a few times. What it binds is not known. This CDR3 is 16 amino acids long. Trimming removed 4 bases at V and 2 bases at J, with 18 bases between. Looked up from germline, CDR1 is SGHRS and CDR2 is YFSETQ. Unique molecular identifiers tagged the TCRbeta library. TCRdb itself ran the PCR reads through MiXCR, one entry per CDR3 protein. Of almost 600,000 distinct CDR3 sequences listed, 27% are singletons. This entry comes from a study of T-cell reconstitution after alpha-beta-depleted transplantation in children. General study results and limits: Alpha-beta T cells about two months after transplant reportedly derived from several hundred expanded graft clones. The authors attributed T-cell counts and diversity one year after transplant mostly to newly produced T cells.

The genes are TRBV5-1 and TRBJ2-5, with D possibly TRBD2 on 6 matching bases. The source material was PBMCs, sampled before TCRalphabeta/CD19-depleted stem cell transplant. This receptor was obtained from a boy in the first two years of life with Wiskott-Aldrich syndrome, due to receive a stem cell transplant. The CDR3 spells CASSPSWASAQETQYF. In nucleotides, the CDR3 is TGCGCCAGCAGCCCCTCTTGGGCTAGCGCGCAAGAGACCCAGTACTTC.